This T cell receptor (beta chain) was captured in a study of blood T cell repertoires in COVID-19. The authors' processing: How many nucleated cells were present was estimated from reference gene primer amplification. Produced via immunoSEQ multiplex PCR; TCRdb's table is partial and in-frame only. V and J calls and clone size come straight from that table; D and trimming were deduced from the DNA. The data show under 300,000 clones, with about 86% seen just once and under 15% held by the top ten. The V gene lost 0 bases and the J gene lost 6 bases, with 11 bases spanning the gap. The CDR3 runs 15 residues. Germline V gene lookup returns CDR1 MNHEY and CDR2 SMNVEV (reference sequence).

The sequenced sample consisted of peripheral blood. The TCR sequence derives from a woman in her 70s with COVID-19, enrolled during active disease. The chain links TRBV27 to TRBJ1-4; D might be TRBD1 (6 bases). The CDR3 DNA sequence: TGTGCCAGCAGTTTATCCCGCAGGGGAGATGAAAAACTGTTTTTT. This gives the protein CASSLSRRGDEKLFF.